The rows below give T cell receptor beta chains drawn from one sample of a study of T cell responses to AZD1222 COVID-19 vaccine. Method: immunoSEQ multiplex PCR; TCRdb's copy keeps in-frame clones and lacks some. The sample contains approximately 120,000 clones, roughly 88% of which appear only once. Sequencing used peripheral blood, obtained on day 0 of MenACWY control vaccination. These receptors were taken from an adult in good health. CDR3s include the opening cysteine and the closing phenylalanine or tryptophan. Some rows have no size entry. The others give once, few or many, or a class for an expanded clone.

j_call | clone_size | v_call | cdr3_aa
TRBJ2-1 | NA | TRBV7-2 | CASSLPGAAYNEQFF
TRBJ2-1 | NA | TRBV7-3 | CASSSQPGGSYEQFF
TRBJ2-7 | NA | TRBV6-5 | CASRAQGPYEQYF
TRBJ2-3 | NA | TRBV24-1 | CASRSGRAGSTDTQYF
TRBJ1-5 | once | TRBV10-3 | CAISDRANQPQHF
TRBJ1-3 | NA | TRBV28 | CASSRPTSPESGNTIYF
TRBJ1-2 | NA | TRBV7-2 | CASSLAPGHSYGYTF
TRBJ1-6 | once | TRBV5-4 | CASSLAGTGRISPLHF
TRBJ1-5 | NA | TRBV6-2/TRBV6-3 | CASSSAYSLGGGQPQHF
TRBJ1-2 | NA | TRBV4-3 | CASSQATGYGYTF
TRBJ2-1 | NA | TRBV5-6 | CASSLGSVHEQFF
TRBJ1-2 | NA | TRBV7-9 | CASRRDEMDYGYTF
TRBJ1-6 | NA | TRBV7-9 | CASSKGQDNSPLHF
TRBJ1-5 | NA | TRBV18 | CASSPQAGKVQPQHF
TRBJ1-1 | NA | TRBV28 | CASSRQVNTEAFF
TRBJ2-7 | NA | TRBV14 | CATHPPGMYGPGNEQYF
TRBJ2-7 | NA | TRBV23-1 | CASRPSGGGTYEQYF
TRBJ2-1 | NA | TRBV7-3 | CASSFLAGSNEQFF
TRBJ1-6 | NA | TRBV19 | CASSIGGLDSPLHF
TRBJ2-3 | NA | TRBV9 | CASSVDSGKSGTQYF
TRBJ1-3 | few | TRBV3-1/TRBV3-2 | CASSPRTLGNTIYF
TRBJ2-7 | NA | TRBV5-1 | CASSLGRTLWDEQYF
TRBJ2-3 | NA | TRBV5-1 | CASSLEGRSSTDTQYF
TRBJ2-7 | few | TRBV4-1 | CASSQDLPSGSYEQYF
TRBJ2-7 | once | TRBV18 | CASSPSAGDEQYF
TRBJ2-5 | NA | TRBV28 | CASKQTGTSGGGTETQYF
TRBJ1-3 | NA | TRBV3-1/TRBV3-2 | CASSQSPWGSSGNTIYF
TRBJ1-2 | NA | TRBV3-1/TRBV3-2 | CASSQGDRGGYGYTF
TRBJ1-4 | once | TRBV7-9 | CASSLADRVPEKLFF
TRBJ2-2 | NA | TRBV6-5 | CASSLAGELFF
TRBJ2-7 | NA | TRBV2 | CAGGTEYYEQYF
TRBJ2-2 | NA | TRBV28 | CASNSGGAGELFF
TRBJ1-5 | NA | TRBV19 | CASSSGALGQPQHF
TRBJ2-7 | NA | TRBV7-9 | CASSLGGRTTRTSYEQYF
TRBJ2-5 | NA | TRBV3-1/TRBV3-2 | CASSQDGRGKTQYF
TRBJ1-2 | once | TRBV7-2 | CASSLGRDTNYGYTF
TRBJ1-1 | NA | TRBV10-1 | CASSDGTGGKCRTEAFF
TRBJ1-5 | NA | TRBV19 | CASSMGTSEVRVNSNQPQHF
TRBJ1-1 | once | TRBV7-9 | CASSFGQGGMNTEAFF
TRBJ2-1 | NA | TRBV10-3 | CAISGARVGSYNEQFF
TRBJ2-7 | NA | TRBV27 | CASSRPPGLAEYEQYF
TRBJ2-7 | NA | TRBV7-2 | CASSLQGPLEQYF
TRBJ1-2 | NA | TRBV6-5 | CASITRGLSRGYTF
TRBJ2-7 | NA | TRBV3-1/TRBV3-2 | CASSQAGGLGEQYF
TRBJ1-5 | NA | TRBV30 | CAWSHAPGQALNQPQHF
TRBJ2-7 | NA | TRBV9 | CASSVGTGLAYEQYF
TRBJ2-1 | NA | TRBV15 | CATSRDPAGTYNEQFF
TRBJ2-1 | NA | TRBV7-3 | CASSSQPTGGNGQFF
TRBJ2-5 | NA | TRBV2 | CASSTGVSRAGKETQYF
TRBJ1-2 | NA | TRBV3-1/TRBV3-2 | CASTDSTQGGCYTF
TRBJ2-1 | NA | TRBV7-2 | CASSSTGPQQFF
TRBJ1-4 | NA | TRBV29-1 | CSVSDGTAHEKLFF
TRBJ2-1 | NA | TRBV20-1 | CSASSGSSYNEQFF